The sequence of this T cell receptor (beta chain) was determined in a study of beta chain features in type 1 diabetes. Whole-study findings and limits: Moderate but significant shortening of TCRB CDR3s was recorded in all four CD4+ subsets from Type 1 diabetes patients. Researchers reported that naive, central memory and Treg TCRB repertoires appeared more similar in patients than in healthy donors.

Note on this clone: Its antigen is undetermined.

Germline V gene sequence: CDR1 SEHNR, CDR2 FQNEAQ (reference sequence). Trimming left V 4 bases short and J 3 bases short, with 10 bases between. The CDR3 length is 13 residues. Expressed TCRB transcripts were sequenced because the isolated RNA had all been reverse transcribed beforehand. Produced via immunoSEQ multiplex PCR; TCRdb's table is partial and in-frame only. This table has around 160,000 clones, roughly 9% appearing once. The authors obtained over 98% purity in all sorted populations. Sample: central memory CD4+ T cells from blood. The chain is built from TRBV7-9 and TRBJ2-7; a weak D match, TRBD1 (6 bases). The TCR sequence derives from a woman aged 25-40 years with type 1 diabetes. CDR3 in amino acids: CASSYGQIYEQYF. In DNA, the CDR3 is TGTGCCAGCAGCTACGGACAGATCTACGAGCAGTACTTC.